These T cell receptor beta chains were read from a single sample in a study of OX40 agonist ivuxolimab in advanced cancers. Using immunoSEQ multiplex PCR, the repertoire was profiled, and TCRdb retains in-frame clones only, with some absent. The repertoire holds some 87,000 clones, with 90% as singletons. The sample was CD4+ or CD8+ T cells sorted from blood, taken in a trial of the OX40 agonist ivuxolimab. The receptors originated from an adult with an advanced solid tumor such as melanoma, head and neck, liver or kidney cancer. CDR3s leave out the opening cysteine and the closing phenylalanine or tryptophan. Each record gives: J gene, CDR3 length, V gene, D gene, CDR3 protein. A D gene is named only where the DNA matches it firmly.

>TRBJ2-1|11|TRBV6-6|NA
ASSYSMASEQF
>TRBJ2-3|12|TRBV30|NA
ATGGRVSTDTQY
>TRBJ2-1|16|TRBV21-1|NA
ASSKEGKREATYNEQF
>TRBJ2-2|14|TRBV11-1|TRBD2
ASSLDSGVNTGELF
>TRBJ1-4|14|TRBV2|NA
ASSERWQGTNEKLF
>TRBJ1-2|14|TRBV19|TRBD1
ASTPQGDRGVHGYT
>TRBJ2-1|11|TRBV2|NA
ASSVGQINEQF
>TRBJ1-2|10|TRBV29-1|NA
SVAASNYGYT
>TRBJ2-1|16|TRBV18|TRBD2
ASSQITLAGGLGNEQF
>TRBJ2-2|12|TRBV19|NA
ASSIQGHTGELF
>TRBJ2-2|13|TRBV11-3|NA
ASSFASRSTGELF
>TRBJ2-7|12|TRBV7-9|NA
AVERTRGRNEQY
>TRBJ2-1|15|TRBV5-1|TRBD2
ASSWGGQRDSYNEQF
>TRBJ1-5|11|TRBV5-6|NA
ASSLVGVQPQH
>TRBJ2-3|12|TRBV5-1|NA
ASSLGRSWDTQY
>TRBJ1-6|13|TRBV5-1|TRBD1
ASSPGTGENSPLH
>TRBJ1-2|12|TRBV30|TRBD1
AWYRDRPNYGYT
>TRBJ1-4|15|TRBV4-2|TRBD1
ASSQVGQGAGGEKLF
>TRBJ2-1|12|TRBV4-1|NA
ASSHLVRGNEQF
>TRBJ1-4|11|TRBV10-3|NA
AISERENEKLF
>TRBJ2-3|13|TRBV6-5|TRBD2
ASSYSGTRGDTQY
>TRBJ2-3|14|TRBV19|NA
ASSKEDPALADTQY
>TRBJ2-6|15|TRBV4-3|TRBD1
ASSQVRGRSGANVLT